This T cell receptor (beta chain) comes out of a study of blood T cell repertoires in COVID-19. Study-wide context: Samples came from the United States, Italy and Spain, spanning acute and convalescent COVID-19. PBMCs, B-cell-depleted T cells, or T cells provided the cDNA or gDNA that made up the material.

From germline, CDR1 is DFQATT and CDR2 SNEGSKA (reference sequence). Trimming took off 3 bases at V and 5 bases at J, with 12 bases between the two ends. The CDR3 totals 13 residues. Authors' methods: Cell counts per sample came from amplifying reference gene primers. Data came from immunoSEQ multiplex PCR; TCRdb stores just in-frame clones and leaves some out. That table supplies the V and J calls and clone size; D and trimming were determined from the DNA. The sample has about 59,000 clones, around three quarters seen once. This TCR came from a man between 60 and 75 years old with acute or convalescent COVID-19. The chain employs TRBV20-1 and TRBJ2-3, with D tentatively TRBD2 (5 bases). Source material: peripheral blood. Written as DNA, the CDR3 is TGCAGTGCTAGTGGGCTAGCATTAGATACGCAGTATTTT. This gives the protein CSASGLALDTQYF.